The rows below give T cell receptor beta chains drawn from one sample of a study of shared clonotypes between healthy human individuals. TCRdb keeps only in-frame clones here, not all; method: immunoSEQ multiplex PCR. The sample records a few hundred thousand clones, around two thirds being singletons. Material for sequencing was memory CD4+ T cells sorted from blood. The receptors here all came from a man aged 25 to 40 in good health. The CDR3 runs from the conserved cysteine through the conserved F or W. The D gene is left open where the match is weak. The listing skips clone size in some rows; elsewhere it reads once, few, many or a size class.

CDR3: CASDSLSGANVLTF
DNA: TGTGCCAGTGATTCCCTCTCTGGGGCCAACGTCCTGACTTTC
J: TRBJ2-6
size: -
D: -
V: TRBV19

CDR3: CASSILTTGPQHF
DNA: TGTGCCAGTAGTATTCTGACCACAGGGCCCCAGCATTTT
J: TRBJ1-5
size: -
D: -
V: TRBV19

CDR3: CASSYGGNQETQYF
DNA: TGTGCCAGCAGCTATGGGGGGAACCAAGAGACCCAGTACTTC
J: TRBJ2-5
size: once
D: -
V: TRBV5-4

CDR3: CASSLHSGTGGETQYF
DNA: TGTGCCAGCAGTCTACACTCCGGGACAGGGGGAGAGACCCAGTACTTC
J: TRBJ2-5
size: -
D: TRBD1
V: TRBV28

CDR3: CASSLDAGSSVYGYTF
DNA: TGCGCCAGCAGCTTGGATGCAGGGAGTTCTGTCTATGGCTACACCTTC
J: TRBJ1-2
size: -
D: -
V: TRBV5-1

CDR3: CASSFPGLAKETQYF
DNA: TGTGCCAGCAGCTTTCCGGGACTAGCGAAAGAGACCCAGTACTTC
J: TRBJ2-5
size: -
D: TRBD2
V: TRBV5-6

CDR3: CASSRGQGETQYF
DNA: TGTGCCAGTAGTCGGGGGCAGGGGGAGACCCAGTACTTC
J: TRBJ2-5
size: -
D: -
V: TRBV19

CDR3: CASSSGQGAYEQYF
DNA: TGTGCCAGCAGTTCGGGACAGGGGGCTTACGAGCAGTACTTC
J: TRBJ2-7
size: -
D: TRBD1
V: TRBV6-5

CDR3: CASRARARNTIYF
DNA: TGTGCCAGCAGGGCGCGAGCTAGAAACACCATATATTTT
J: TRBJ1-3
size: -
D: -
V: TRBV6-6

CDR3: CASSLGSVQETQYF
DNA: TGTGCCAGCAGCTTAGGTAGCGTTCAAGAGACCCAGTACTTC
J: TRBJ2-5
size: -
D: -
V: TRBV7-7

CDR3: CASSVEAGGLEKLFF
DNA: TGTGCCAGCAGCGTAGAGGCAGGGGGATTGGAAAAACTGTTTTTT
J: TRBJ1-4
size: -
D: TRBD1
V: TRBV9

CDR3: CASSSSGNYEQYF
DNA: TGTGCCAGCAGCTCTAGCGGGAACTACGAGCAGTACTTC
J: TRBJ2-7
size: -
D: TRBD2
V: TRBV7-6

CDR3: CASSLPRSGLAGAEQYF
DNA: TGTGCCAGCAGCCTGCCTCGATCGGGACTAGCGGGAGCCGAGCAGTACTTC
J: TRBJ2-7
size: -
D: TRBD2
V: TRBV5-4

CDR3: CATSRVRTGELFF
DNA: TGTGCCACCAGCAGAGTAAGAACCGGGGAGCTGTTTTTT
J: TRBJ2-2
size: -
D: -
V: TRBV15

CDR3: CASTAGGLSGNTIYF
DNA: TGTGCCAGCACGGCGGGGGGACTCTCTGGAAACACCATATATTTT
J: TRBJ1-3
size: -
D: -
V: TRBV28

CDR3: CASSEVAQETQYF
DNA: TGCGCCAGCAGTGAGGTAGCCCAAGAGACCCAGTACTTC
J: TRBJ2-5
size: -
D: -
V: TRBV10-1

CDR3: CASSLAGSAYEQYF
DNA: TGTGCCAGCAGCTTAGCCGGGAGTGCCTACGAGCAGTACTTC
J: TRBJ2-7
size: -
D: -
V: TRBV7-3

CDR3: CASSFGTGFTNEKLFF
DNA: TGTGCCAGCAGCTTCGGCACAGGGTTCACTAATGAAAAACTGTTTTTT
J: TRBJ1-4
size: -
D: -
V: TRBV5-6

CDR3: CASSPTSWETQYF
DNA: TGCGCCAGCAGCCCGACTAGTTGGGAGACCCAGTACTTC
J: TRBJ2-5
size: -
D: -
V: TRBV5-1

CDR3: CASSFFVLTYEQYF
DNA: TGTGCCAGCAGTTTTTTCGTGCTGACCTACGAGCAGTACTTC
J: TRBJ2-7
size: -
D: -
V: TRBV28

CDR3: CASSRTGTSYEQYF
DNA: TGCGCCAGCAGCCGAACTGGGACCTCCTACGAGCAGTACTTC
J: TRBJ2-7
size: -
D: -
V: TRBV5-1

CDR3: CASSAAGTGGNEQFF
DNA: TGTGCCAGCAGTGCAGCCGGGACAGGGGGCAATGAGCAGTTCTTC
J: TRBJ2-1
size: -
D: TRBD1
V: TRBV7-9

CDR3: CASTLGGYEQYF
DNA: TGTGCCAGCACCCTTGGGGGCTACGAGCAGTACTTC
J: TRBJ2-7
size: few
D: -
V: TRBV5-1

CDR3: CACDRARGNTIYF
DNA: TGTGCCTGTGACAGGGCCAGGGGAAACACCATATATTTT
J: TRBJ1-3
size: -
D: TRBD1
V: TRBV30

CDR3: CASSLAGGRNTEAFF
DNA: TGTGCCAGCAGCTTAGCGGGGGGCAGGAACACTGAAGCTTTCTTT
J: TRBJ1-1
size: few
D: -
V: TRBV7-9

CDR3: CASSHRANGYTF
DNA: TGTGCCAGCAGTCACAGGGCAAATGGCTACACCTTC
J: TRBJ1-2
size: -
D: -
V: TRBV28